This T cell receptor (beta chain) originates from a study of T cells after yellow fever vaccination. Background on the study: Low-cell-number fractions underwent preparation using SMART-Seq v4 Ultra Low Input.

This clonotype appeared a few times. Researchers made TCR cDNA using 5'RACE template switching, and this step added a universal primer site and UMIs. Each CDR3 protein is one row after TCRdb ran MiXCR on the 5' RACE reads. The table shows just under 600,000 distinct CDR3 sequences, with roughly 14% occurring only once. The germline V and J ends were trimmed by 5 bases and 9 bases, with 11 bases remaining between them. Germline-derived CDR1 and CDR2 are MNHEY and SVGAGI. The CDR3 extends over 13 amino acids. This TCR was recovered from a young man who received the YFV17D yellow fever vaccine. The rearrangement links TRBV6-5 to TRBJ1-6; D is unclear. Material: PBMCs, obtained on the day of the yellow fever booster vaccination. This CDR3 reads CASSTGVGSPLHF. DNA of the CDR3: TGTGCCAGCAGTACTGGGGTCGGTTCACCCCTCCACTTT.